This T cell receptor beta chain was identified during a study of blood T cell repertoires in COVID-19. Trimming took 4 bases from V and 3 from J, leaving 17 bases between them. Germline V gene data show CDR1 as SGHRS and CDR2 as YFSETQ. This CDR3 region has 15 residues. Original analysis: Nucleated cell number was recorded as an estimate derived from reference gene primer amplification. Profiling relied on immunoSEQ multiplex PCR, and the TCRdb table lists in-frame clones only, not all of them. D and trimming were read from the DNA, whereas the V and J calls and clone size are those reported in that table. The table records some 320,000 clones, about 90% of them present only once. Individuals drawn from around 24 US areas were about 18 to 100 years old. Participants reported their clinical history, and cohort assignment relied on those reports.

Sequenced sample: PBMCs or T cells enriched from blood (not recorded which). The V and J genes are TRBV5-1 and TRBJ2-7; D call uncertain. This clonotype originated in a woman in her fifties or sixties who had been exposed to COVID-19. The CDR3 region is CASSRLSGPLYEQYF. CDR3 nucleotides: TGCGCCAGCAGCCGCTTGAGTGGGCCACTCTACGAGCAGTACTTC.